The clone carrying this T cell receptor beta chain was recorded a few times. Its specificity is not known. With a J-beta primer mix and a sample-barcoded 5' primer, a second PCR ran about 7 to 12 cycles. TCRdb passed the 5' RACE reads through MiXCR, listing each CDR3 protein once. The sample shows some 800,000 distinct CDR3 sequences, 20% to 30% of them seen only once. The data derive from a study of blood T cells in healthy people across ages. Regarding the study as a whole: Investigators treated diversity estimates from one million T cells as underestimates.

Germline CDR1 and CDR2: SGHRS and YFSETQ. Trimming removed 4 bases from V and 1 base from J; junction bases left unmatched: 7. The CDR3 totals 16 residues. This sample also belongs to another study, concerning T cells of mothers and their children. That report adds: Several children, together with their three healthy Caucasian mothers, made up the donors. In each mother, TCR beta CDR3 reads exceeded 10 million; in each child, they numbered approximately 3 million.

This TCR was sampled from a boy between 10 and 17 years old in good health. The sample was blood. This chain connects TRBV5-1 to TRBJ2-5, with 10 bases matching TRBD1. The DNA for the CDR3 is TGCGCCAGCAGCCGGGACAGGGGTGGTCGCCAAGAGACCCAGTACTTC. Translation: CASSRDRGGRQETQYF.